The entry below describes one T cell receptor beta chain. Its target antigen remains unknown. The data originate from a study of T cells expressing NK-cell markers (dated by TCRdb to 2020 to 2021). Regarding the study in general: About 8 donors provided sorted CD3+CD56+NKG2C+, CD3+CD56+NKG2C- and CD3+CD56-NKG2C+ T-cell subsets, whose TCR beta-chain repertoires were profiled. Seven of the eight sequenced donors were HCMV-seropositive and one was HCMV-seronegative. The eight sequenced donors were randomly selected healthy volunteers, three men and five women. The libraries were sequenced on Illumina HiSeq 2000/2500, MiSeq or NextSeq, producing 2 x 150 bp reads.

HCMV-specific IgG was detected in serum with a commercial ELISA kit to determine HCMV serostatus. Ficoll density gradient centrifugation was used to isolate peripheral blood mononuclear cells from blood. Sequencing took place on an Illumina HiSeq 2000. TCR beta cDNA libraries were made by 5'RACE template switching that added a universal primer site and unique molecular identifiers. cDNA synthesis was primed from the TCR beta constant segment, followed by two successive PCR amplification steps. Per the authors' processing: Reads were demultiplexed and grouped by UMI with MIGEC, and clonotypes were assembled and quantified with MiTCR. To remove erroneous sequences, TCR cDNA sequences were retained only when supported by two or more reads. The tcR package was used for downstream repertoire analysis, with clonotypes matched between fractions based on CDR3 nucleotide sequence plus V segment. VDJmatch was used to annotate antigen specificity against VDJdb, with one amino acid substitution in CDR3 allowed. The reads, reprocessed by TCRdb, yield one row per CDR3 protein sequence and no DNA. V and J calls and clone size were set by TCRdb, not the authors. The sample table holds about 300,000 distinct CDR3 sequences. The ten biggest clones cover roughly 4.2% of the sample.

Overall study results and their limits: In six donors, the dominant CD3+CD56+NKG2C+ clonotypes ranked among the top 10 CD8+ clonotypes, making up roughly 1.0-7.0% of CD8+ T cells. Those dominant clonotypes were again the most abundant among CD3+CD56-NKG2C+ cells in several donors, at about 25-60.1%. Whether the expanded NKG2C-expressing T cell clones were specific for HCMV antigens remained unclear.

Sequencing input: blood T cells: a sorted CD56 or NKG2C T cell subset, CD4+ or CD8+ T cells, or bulk PBMC T cells (not recorded which). The receptor's source is a woman between 18 and 75 years old in good health.

This receptor carries the CDR3 CASRSTSPSSYNEQFF. The rearrangement joined TRBV7-9 to TRBJ2-1; TCRdb indicates TRBD2, and absent DNA this call remains unverified. Including cysteine and phenylalanine, the CDR3 has 16 amino acids. Only the protein is available. Per the germline V gene (reference sequence), SEHNR is the CDR1 and FQNEAQ is the CDR2.